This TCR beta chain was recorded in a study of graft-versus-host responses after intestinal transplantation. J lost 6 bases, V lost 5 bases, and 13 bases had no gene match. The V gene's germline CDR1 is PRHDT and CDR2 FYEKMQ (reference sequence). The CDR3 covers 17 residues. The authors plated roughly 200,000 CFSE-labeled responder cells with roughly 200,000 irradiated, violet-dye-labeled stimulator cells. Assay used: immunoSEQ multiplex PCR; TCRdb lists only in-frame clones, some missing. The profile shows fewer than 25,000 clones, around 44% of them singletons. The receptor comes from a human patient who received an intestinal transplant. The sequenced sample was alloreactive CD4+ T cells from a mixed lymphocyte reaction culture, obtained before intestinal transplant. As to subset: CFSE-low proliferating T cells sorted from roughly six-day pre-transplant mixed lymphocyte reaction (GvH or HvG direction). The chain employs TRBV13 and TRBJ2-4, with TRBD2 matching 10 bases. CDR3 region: CASSLIAGGSLGNIQYF. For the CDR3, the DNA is TGTGCCAGCAGCCTCATAGCGGGGGGCTCCTTGGGAAACATTCAGTACTTC. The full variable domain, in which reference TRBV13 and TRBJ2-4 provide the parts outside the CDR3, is AAGVIQSPRHLIKEKRETATLKCYPIPRHDTVYWYQQGPGQDPQFLISFYEKMQSDKGSIPDRFSAQQFSDYHSELNMSSLELGDSALYFCASSLIAGGSLGNIQYFGAGTRLSVL.